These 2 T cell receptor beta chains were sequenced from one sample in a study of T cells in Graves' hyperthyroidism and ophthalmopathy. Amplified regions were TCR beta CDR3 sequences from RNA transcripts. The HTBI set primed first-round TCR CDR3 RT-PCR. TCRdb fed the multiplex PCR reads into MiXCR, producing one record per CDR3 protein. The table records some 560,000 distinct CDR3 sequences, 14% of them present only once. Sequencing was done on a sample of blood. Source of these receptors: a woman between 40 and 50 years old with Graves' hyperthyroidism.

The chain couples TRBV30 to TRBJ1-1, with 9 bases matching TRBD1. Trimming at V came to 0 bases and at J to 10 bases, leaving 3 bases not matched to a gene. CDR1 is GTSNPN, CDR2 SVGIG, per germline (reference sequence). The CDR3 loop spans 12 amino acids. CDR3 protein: CAWSVQGAGAFF. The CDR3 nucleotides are TGTGCCTGGAGTGTACAGGGGGCTGGAGCTTTCTTT.

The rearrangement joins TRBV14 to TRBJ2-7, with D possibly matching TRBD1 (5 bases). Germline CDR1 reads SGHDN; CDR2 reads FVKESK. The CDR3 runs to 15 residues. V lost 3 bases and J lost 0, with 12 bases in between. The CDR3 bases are TGTGCCAGCAGCCACCTGACAGCCAGCTCCTACGAGCAGTACTTC. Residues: CASSHLTASSYEQYF.